The 7 T cell receptor beta chains in this list originate from one sample, sequenced in a study of tumor-infiltrating lymphocytes in primary liver carcinoma. Synthesis of TCR beta cDNA was carried out from 450 to 500 ng total RNA with a constant-region primer. Investigators got TCR beta libraries out of three nested multiplex PCR rounds, done with slightly modified ARM-PCR. Both of the initial two PCR rounds ran for about 9 cycles and employed TRBV1-TRBV30 forward primers alongside a C-beta reverse primer. Each CDR3 protein gets one entry after TCRdb re-called the multiplex PCR reads with MiXCR. Among some 200,000 distinct CDR3 sequences, less than 75% were seen once, and the ten largest hold roughly 7%. RNA isolated from unsorted whole blood supplied the blood RNA, with germline DNA also extracted. The source material was peripheral blood. All receptors derive from a woman in her sixties with primary liver carcinoma and hepatitis B virus infection.

V is TRBV11-2 and J is TRBJ2-7; weak D call: TRBD2 (6 bases). Looked up from germline, CDR1 is SGHAT and CDR2 is FQNNGV. The CDR3 has 13 residues. The V gene lost 2 bases and the J gene lost 8 bases, with 13 bases spanning the gap. CDR3 sequence reads: CASSLSERVQQYF. The CDR3 DNA sequence: TGTGCCAGCAGCTTAAGTGAGCGGGTCCAGCAGTACTTC.

This clonotype occurred many times. The rearrangement joins TRBV7-9 to TRBJ2-7; possibly TRBD1 for D (5 bases). Germline V gene sequence: CDR1 SEHNR, CDR2 FQNEAQ (reference sequence). The CDR3 runs 12 residues. The germline V and J ends were trimmed by 5 bases and 4 bases, with 9 bases remaining between them. CDR3 protein: CASSTQGYEQYF. CDR3 coding DNA: TGTGCCAGCAGCACGCAGGGTTACGAGCAGTACTTC.

In this sample, this clonotype turned up a few times. The CDR3 reads CASSSSGQGLEYF. CDR3 bases: TGTGCCAGCAGTTCCTCGGGGCAGGGGCTTGAGTACTTC. The V and J genes are TRBV28 and TRBJ2-5, with a weak D call TRBD1 (6 bases). The V end lost 4 bases, the J end lost 12 bases, and 18 bases lay between the germline ends. Germline V gene lookup returns CDR1 MDHEN and CDR2 SYDVKM. This CDR3 region has 13 residues.

About this clonotype itself: The junction differs from germline at one of its ends, possibly a read error. The chain links TRBV11-1 to TRBJ1-6; maybe TRBD1 (5 bases). The CDR3 contains 13 residues. Germline V CDR1 and CDR2: SGHAT, FQDESV (reference sequence). The CDR3 DNA reads as TGTGCCAGCAGCCGACTTGGGGGTTCACCCCCCCACTTC. Encoded protein: CASSRLGGSPPHF.

Regarding this clonotype: Since a much larger clone is just one base distant, this may be a read error. The chain employs TRBV6-1 and TRBJ2-3; D gene ambiguous. CDR1 and CDR2 (germline): MNHNS, SASEGT. The CDR3 is made up of 15 amino acids. V was cut by 8 bases and J by 1 base, with 16 bases left in between. Written as DNA, the CDR3 is TGTGCCAGCGCCCCATCCCGCCTCGGCACAGATACGCAGTATTTT. Translation gives CASAPSRLGTDTQYF.

This clonotype was detected a few times. The CDR3 DNA is TGTGCCAGCAGTTTATGGGAGGGCGGCAATCAGCCCCAGCATTTT. Its protein is CASSLWEGGNQPQHF. The chain employs TRBV28 and TRBJ1-5; no clear D gene. V was shortened by 0 bases and J by 2 bases, with 8 bases between the two germline ends. The CDR3 runs 15 residues. Germline CDR1 is MDHEN and CDR2 is SYDVKM.

Of note for this clonotype: At one boundary the junction diverges from the germline segment, which might be a read error. V gene TRBV11-2 combines with J gene TRBJ2-3; tentative D call: TRBD1 (7 bases). The CDR3 is 15 residues long. Germline-derived CDR1 and CDR2 are SGHAT and FQNNGV. This CDR3 is CASTLGGGNTDTQYF. The CDR3 DNA follows: TGTGCCAGCACCTTAGGGGGCGGGAACACAGATACGCAGTATTTT.